This TCR beta chain was identified during a study of blood T cell repertoires in COVID-19. Study-level information: Acute-phase and convalescent COVID-19 samples originated in the United States, Italy and Spain. Sources were T cells, B-cell-depleted T cells, or PBMCs; the material itself was cDNA or gDNA.

Authors' data handling: The authors estimated nucleated cell counts from reference gene primer amplification. The method was immunoSEQ multiplex PCR; TCRdb's version includes in-frame clones alone and lacks a portion of them. The DNA gave D and trimming, while V, J and clone size come from that table. The sample records approximately 300,000 clones, around 88% being singletons. Sequenced input: peripheral blood. The receptor was isolated from a woman aged 45-65 years with acute or convalescent COVID-19.

The CDR3 bases are TGTGCCAGCAGTTACGGGCAGGGTAGCTACGAGCAGTACTTC. Amino acid sequence: CASSYGQGSYEQYF. V gene TRBV6-6 combines with J gene TRBJ2-7, with D possibly TRBD1 on 5 matching bases. Trimming left V 2 bases short and J 3 bases short, with 11 bases between. Per germline, CDR1 MNHNY and CDR2 SVGAGI (reference sequence). The CDR3 consists of 14 residues.